Presented here are 8 T cell receptor beta chains from one specimen sequenced in a study of spatial heterogeneity in lung cancer. Study conclusions and caveats: In tumors, expanded intratumoral alpha and beta TCR counts tracked mutation counts.

The time point: sample taken at primary tumor resection. Via MiXCR, TCRdb re-called the 5' RACE reads, giving one row per CDR3 protein. The table records approximately 8,800 distinct CDR3 sequences, about 12% of them present only once. No antigen has been identified for these receptors. The input for sequencing was lung tumor tissue, taken at surgery. Receptors were obtained from a male donor with early-stage non-small cell lung cancer.

Relative to its sample, this clonotype is medium-sized. For a library built for alpha chains, this beta chain is a stray read; little rests on its size. The chain is built from TRBV12-3 or TRBV12-4 and TRBJ1-5, with D uncertain. The CDR3 has 16 amino acids. Trimming stripped 2 bases from V and 0 bases from J, with 11 bases between. In DNA form, the CDR3 reads TGTGCCAGCAGTTTATCGGCAGGTGGTAGCAATCAGCCCCAGCATTTT. Protein sequence: CASSLSAGGSNQPQHF.

The table lists this clonotype with many counts. A library prepared for alpha chains yielded this beta chain as an off-target read; its size is of little meaning. J is TRBJ1-5 and V is TRBV6-1, with no clear D. Germline loops: CDR1 MNHNS, CDR2 SASEGT. The CDR3 is made up of 15 amino acids. Between the trimmed V and J ends, which lost 3 bases and 6 bases, there was a span of 15 bases. The CDR3: CASSENPLIRQPQHF. In DNA form, the CDR3 reads TGTGCCAGCAGTGAGAACCCCTTAATCCGTCAGCCCCAGCATTTT.

This clonotype is classed as medium-sized. Being off target in a library aimed at alpha chains, this beta chain has a size of little meaning. V is TRBV6-6 and J is TRBJ1-1; D is possibly TRBD1 (6 bases). The CDR3 covers 16 residues. V shed 1 base and J shed 2 bases, with 14 bases lying between them. Per the germline V gene, CDR1 is MNHNY and CDR2 is SVGAGI (reference sequence). The CDR3 region is CASSYYRTEINTEAFF. DNA for the CDR3: TGTGCCAGCAGTTACTATCGGACAGAGATTAACACTGAAGCTTTCTTT.

In this sample, this clonotype is medium-sized. As an off-target read in a library built for alpha chains, this beta chain has a frequency of little significance. This chain connects TRBV20-1 to TRBJ2-1, with D uncertain. CDR1 is DFQATT, CDR2 SNEGSKA, per germline (reference sequence). The CDR3 contains 14 residues. Trimming cost V 3 bases and J 0 bases, with 9 bases left between them. The CDR3 DNA reads TGCAGTGCTAGGGACCGGACCTCCTACAATGAGCAGTTCTTC. Protein: CSARDRTSYNEQFF.

About this clonotype: The library was built for alpha chains, so this beta chain is an off-target read and its size means little. The chain employs TRBV20-1 and TRBJ2-1; 9 nucleotides line up with TRBD2. Germline V gene data show CDR1 as DFQATT and CDR2 as SNEGSKA (reference sequence). CDR3 size: 16 residues. V lost 0 bases, J lost 6 bases, and 9 bases stayed unmatched. The CDR3, as DNA: TGCAGTGCTAGAGATCCGCTTAGCGGGAGCGGCAATGAGCAGTTCTTC. It translates to CSARDPLSGSGNEQFF.

This clonotype was counted between two and nine times. Because this beta chain is a stray read in a library intended to capture alpha chains, its abundance should not be given much weight. The rearrangement links TRBV20-1 to TRBJ2-1; 9 bases fit TRBD2. The V segment lost 0 bases and the J segment 2 bases; nucleotides outside the gene matches: 2. CDR3 length: 15 amino acids. The V gene's germline CDR1 is DFQATT and CDR2 SNEGSKA (reference sequence). In DNA, the CDR3 is TGCAGTGCTAGAGATCGCGGGAGGGCCTACAATGAGCAGTTCTTC. Amino acid sequence: CSARDRGRAYNEQFF.

Regarding this clonotype: As an off-target read in a library built for alpha chains, this beta chain has a frequency of little significance. The CDR3, as DNA: TGTGCCAGCAGTTTAGCCCCTGTTACCTACGAGCAGTACTTC. Encoded protein: CASSLAPVTYEQYF. V is TRBV27 and J is TRBJ2-7; D remains ambiguous. V lost 2 bases to trimming and J lost 2 bases, with 10 bases between them. Germline-derived CDR1 and CDR2 are MNHEY and SMNVEV (reference sequence). CDR3 length: 14 residues.

In its sample, this clonotype ranks as medium-sized. The library was designed around alpha chains, so this beta chain is a stray read whose abundance carries little weight. This sequence joins TRBV6-1 and TRBJ2-1; 10 nucleotides agree with TRBD1. The junction had 6 bases not matched to a gene; V was cut back by 6 bases and J by 4 bases. CDR3 length: 15 amino acids. CDR1 and CDR2 (germline): MNHNS, SASEGT. The CDR3 DNA reads TGTGCCAGCAGAAAGGACAGGGGGGGGTACAATGAGCAGTTCTTC. Translation gives CASRKDRGGYNEQFF.